This TCR beta chain was recorded in a study of human T cells and chemical hapten exposure. Study results and caveats: Versus controls, expanded TCRs had significantly more large CDR3 similarity clusters.

Germline CDR1 DFQATT, CDR2 SNEGSKA (reference sequence). V lost 5 bases and J lost 5; bases outside the gene matches: 12. The CDR3 has 15 residues. TCRdb independently ran MiXCR on the RACE reads; one entry per CDR3 protein. The sample contains under 450,000 distinct CDR3 sequences, about 6% of which appear only once. This clonotype was seen a handful of times. Antigen specificity is unknown. Time point in this sample: patch test 2, 6 weeks after DPC sensitization. Treatment: therapeutic diphenylcyclopropenone sensitization with weekly scalp DPC. Alopecia patients, 18 to 70 years old and DPC-suitable, served as donors.

The specimen was whole blood, collected in connection with sensitization to the hapten diphenylcyclopropenone (DPC). The receptor was isolated from a woman in her late teens or twenties with alopecia areata. Some clones in this sample may be carry-over from other donors' samples. V and J are TRBV20-1 and TRBJ2-3, with TRBD2 matching 8 bases. The CDR3 is CSADSGGSRGDTQYF. DNA for the CDR3: TGCAGTGCTGACAGCGGGGGTTCGAGGGGAGATACGCAGTATTTT.